The entry below gives a single T cell receptor (beta chain) sequence along with its context. Its antigen is as yet unknown. This specimen comes from a study of T cell repertoires in cytomegalovirus infection. Across the study: Through public TCR beta signatures, both CMV infection and matching HLA type were indicated.

The CDR3 runs 14 residues. Germline V lookup: CDR1 SEHNR, CDR2 FQNEAQ (reference sequence). Trimming removed 7 bases from V and 0 bases from J, with 12 bases in between. Findings and caveats of the study: Adding up the frequency of public TCR beta families identified people who carried CMV plus the relevant HLA. Ex vivo responses were dominated by HLA-C-restricted CMV-specific TCR beta clonotypes.

TCRdb analysed the reads with MiXCR anew, one entry per CDR3 protein. Among about 47,000 distinct CDR3 sequences, approximately 20% were seen once, and the ten largest hold roughly 50%. This chain links TRBV7-9 with TRBJ1-1; D unclear. The sequencing here drew on CD8+ T cells from cultured PBMCs, taken from culture after CMV antigen stimulation. The TCR comes from a human donor in good health (CMV status not recorded). Some clones in this sample may be carry-over from other donors' samples. CDR3 coding DNA: TGTGCCAGCACTAGTGGCAGCGTGAACACTGAAGCTTTCTTT. Amino acids: CASTSGSVNTEAFF.